This is a list of T cell receptor beta chains from one sample in a study of PD-1 blockade in classical Hodgkin lymphoma. The data were produced by immunoSEQ multiplex PCR, yet TCRdb's version contains in-frame clones alone and is incomplete. The sample lists roughly 140,000 clones; approximately 72% were seen once. The sample was peripheral blood mononuclear cells (PBMCs), taken before the second cycle of nivolumab. The source of these receptors is a human donor with classical Hodgkin lymphoma. The CDR3 runs from the conserved cysteine through the conserved F or W. Fields, in order: D gene, J gene, V gene, clone size, CDR3 protein, CDR3 DNA. A D gene is named only where the DNA matches it firmly. Clone size is not always given. Where it is, it says once, few, many or a class for expanded clones.

>TRBD2|TRBJ2-2|TRBV7-3|few
CASSFRTSGNTGELFF
TGTGCCAGCAGCTTTCGGACTAGCGGAAACACCGGGGAGCTGTTTTTT
>-|TRBJ2-7|TRBV10-3|-
CAISEYGYEQYF
TGTGCCATCAGTGAGTACGGTTACGAGCAGTACTTC
>TRBD1|TRBJ2-7|TRBV7-6|-
CASSRGQGMSEQYF
TGTGCCAGCAGCCGTGGACAGGGGATGTCCGAGCAGTACTTC
>-|TRBJ2-3|TRBV9|-
CASSVDGRTSDTQYF
TGTGCCAGCAGCGTAGACGGCAGGACTTCAGATACGCAGTATTTT
>-|TRBJ1-1|TRBV28|-
CASSFFIYVLRGRNTEAFF
TGTGCCAGCAGTTTTTTCATTTACGTTTTGAGGGGCAGGAACACTGAAGCTTTCTTT
>TRBD1|TRBJ2-1|TRBV7-6|few
CASSLTDRGYEQFF
TGTGCCAGCAGCTTAACAGACAGGGGGTATGAGCAGTTCTTC
>TRBD1|TRBJ2-3|TRBV6-5|-
CASSVTGEGTDTQYF
TGTGCCAGCAGTGTTACAGGGGAAGGCACAGATACGCAGTATTTT
>TRBD2|TRBJ2-1|TRBV12-5|-
CASGLVVASGHYNEQFF
TGTGCTAGTGGTTTGGTAGTAGCTAGCGGCCATTACAATGAGCAGTTCTTC
>TRBD1|TRBJ2-2|TRBV2|-
CASMMRGQGSGELFF
TGTGCCAGCATGATGAGGGGGCAAGGGTCCGGGGAGCTGTTTTTT
>-|TRBJ1-2|TRBV6-6|once
CASSYSGAHGYTF
TGTGCCAGCAGTTACAGTGGAGCTCATGGCTACACCTTC
>-|TRBJ2-1|TRBV7-9|-
CASSFRRAGALYNEQFF
TGTGCCAGCAGCTTCCGTCGGGCGGGCGCACTCTACAATGAGCAGTTCTTC
>-|TRBJ2-3|TRBV4-2|-
CASSQEVSLDFHTQYF
TGTGCCAGCAGCCAAGAGGTATCGTTGGACTTTCATACGCAGTATTTT
>-|TRBJ1-1|TRBV19|few
CASSDRNTEAFF
TGTGCCAGTTCAGACAGGAACACTGAAGCTTTCTTT
>TRBD2|TRBJ2-3|TRBV5-4|few
CASSPPPSGRGTDTQYF
TGTGCCAGCAGCCCTCCCCCTAGCGGGAGAGGCACAGATACGCAGTATTTT
>-|TRBJ2-1|TRBV4-2|-
CASSLTPISYNEQFF
TGTGCCAGCAGCTTAACCCCAATCTCCTACAATGAGCAGTTCTTC
>TRBD2|TRBJ2-1|TRBV7-3|-
CASSPGGLVGEQFF
TGTGCCAGCAGCCCGGGCGGACTAGTTGGCGAGCAGTTCTTC
>-|TRBJ2-5|TRBV27|-
CASCSLQETQYF
TGTGCCAGCTGCTCTCTCCAAGAGACCCAGTACTTC
>-|TRBJ1-4|TRBV7-2|-
CASSLGTNEKLFF
TGTGCCAGCAGCTTAGGAACTAATGAAAAACTGTTTTTT
>TRBD1|TRBJ2-5|TRBV7-3|-
CASSLGQGETQYF
TGTGCCAGCAGCCTAGGACAGGGGGAGACCCAGTACTTC
>-|TRBJ1-4|TRBV7-2|-
CASSSDEKLFF
TGTGCCAGCAGCTCGGATGAAAAACTGTTTTTT
>-|TRBJ1-2|TRBV6-6|-
CASSVTGYGYTF
TGTGCCAGCAGCGTGACAGGCTATGGCTACACCTTC